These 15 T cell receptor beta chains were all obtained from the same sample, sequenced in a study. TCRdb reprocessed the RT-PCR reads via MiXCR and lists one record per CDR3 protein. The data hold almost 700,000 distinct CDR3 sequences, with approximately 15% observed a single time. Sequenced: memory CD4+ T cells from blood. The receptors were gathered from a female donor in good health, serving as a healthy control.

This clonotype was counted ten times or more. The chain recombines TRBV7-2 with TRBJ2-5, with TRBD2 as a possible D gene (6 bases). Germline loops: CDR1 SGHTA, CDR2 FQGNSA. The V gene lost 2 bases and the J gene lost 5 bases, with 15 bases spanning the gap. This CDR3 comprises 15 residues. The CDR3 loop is CASSLSGTARETQYF. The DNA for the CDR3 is TGTGCCAGCAGCTTATCCGGGACTGCGAGGGAGACCCAGTACTTC.

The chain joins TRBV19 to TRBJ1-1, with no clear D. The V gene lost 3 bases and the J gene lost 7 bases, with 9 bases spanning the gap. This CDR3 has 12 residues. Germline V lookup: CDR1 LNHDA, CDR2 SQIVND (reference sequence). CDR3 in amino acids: CASSISAGEAFF. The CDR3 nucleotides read TGTGCCAGTAGTATTTCGGCAGGTGAAGCTTTCTTT.

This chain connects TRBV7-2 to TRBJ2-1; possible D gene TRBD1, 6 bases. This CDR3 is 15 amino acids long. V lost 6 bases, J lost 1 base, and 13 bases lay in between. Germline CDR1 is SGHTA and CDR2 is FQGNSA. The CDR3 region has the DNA TGTGCCAGCAGTATGGGGACAACGTCCTACAATGAGCAGTTCTTC. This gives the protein CASSMGTTSYNEQFF.

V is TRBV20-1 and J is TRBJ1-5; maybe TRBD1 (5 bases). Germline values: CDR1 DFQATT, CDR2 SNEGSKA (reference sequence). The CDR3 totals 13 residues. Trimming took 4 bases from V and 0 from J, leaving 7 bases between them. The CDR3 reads CSATGNSNQPQHF. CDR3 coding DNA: TGCAGTGCTACAGGGAATAGCAATCAGCCCCAGCATTTT.

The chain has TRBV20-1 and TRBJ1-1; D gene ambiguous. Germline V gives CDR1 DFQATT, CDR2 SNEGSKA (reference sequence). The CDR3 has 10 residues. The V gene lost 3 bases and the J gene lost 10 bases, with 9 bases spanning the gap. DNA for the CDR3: TGCAGTGCTAGTACCCTTGGAGCTTTCTTT. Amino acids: CSASTLGAFF.

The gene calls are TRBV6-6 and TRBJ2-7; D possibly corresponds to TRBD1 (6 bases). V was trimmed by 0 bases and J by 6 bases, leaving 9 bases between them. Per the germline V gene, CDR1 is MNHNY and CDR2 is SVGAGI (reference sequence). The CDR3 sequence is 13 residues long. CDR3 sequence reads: CASSYSQGGEQYF. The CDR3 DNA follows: TGTGCCAGCAGTTACTCACAGGGCGGCGAGCAGTACTTC.

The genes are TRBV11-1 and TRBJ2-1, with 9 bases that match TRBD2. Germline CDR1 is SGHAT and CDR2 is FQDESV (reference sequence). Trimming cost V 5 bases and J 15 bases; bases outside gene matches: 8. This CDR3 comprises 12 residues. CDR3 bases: TGTGCCAGCAGCGAGGCGGGAGGGAGGCTGTTCTTC. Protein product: CASSEAGGRLFF.

The CDR3 here is CASSVGPTNYGYTF. The CDR3 bases are TGTGCCAGCAGCGTTGGACCGACTAACTATGGCTACACCTTC. The chain carries TRBV3-1 and TRBJ1-2, with no clear D. V was cut by 5 bases and J by 0 bases, with 10 bases left in between. Germline CDR1 LGHDT, CDR2 YNNKEL (reference sequence). The CDR3 has 14 residues.

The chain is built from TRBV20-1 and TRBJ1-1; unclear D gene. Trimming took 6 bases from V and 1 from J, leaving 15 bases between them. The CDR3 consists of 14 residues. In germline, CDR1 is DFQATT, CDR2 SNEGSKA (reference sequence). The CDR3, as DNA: TGCAGTGCCCCGTCACCACCCGCGAACACTGAAGCTTTCTTT. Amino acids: CSAPSPPANTEAFF.

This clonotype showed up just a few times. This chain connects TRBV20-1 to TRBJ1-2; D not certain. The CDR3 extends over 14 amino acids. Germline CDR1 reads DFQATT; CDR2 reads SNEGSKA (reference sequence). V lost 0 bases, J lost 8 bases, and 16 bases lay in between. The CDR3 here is CSAREGIRAGGYTF. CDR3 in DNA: TGCAGTGCTAGAGAAGGAATAAGGGCCGGGGGCTACACCTTC.

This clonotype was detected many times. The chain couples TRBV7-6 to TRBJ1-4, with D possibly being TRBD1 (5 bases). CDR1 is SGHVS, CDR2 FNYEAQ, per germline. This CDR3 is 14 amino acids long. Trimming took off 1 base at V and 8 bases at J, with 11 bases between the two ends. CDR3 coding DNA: TGTGCCAGCAGCTTAGGGGGCGCTGGGGAAAAACTGTTTTTT. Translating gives CASSLGGAGEKLFF. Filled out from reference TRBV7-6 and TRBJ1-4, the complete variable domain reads GAGVSQSPRYKVTKRGQDVALRCDPISGHVSLYWYRQALGQGPEFLTYFNYEAQQDKSGLPNDRFSAERPEGSISTLTIQRTEQRDSAMYRCASSLGGAGEKLFFGSGTQLSVL.

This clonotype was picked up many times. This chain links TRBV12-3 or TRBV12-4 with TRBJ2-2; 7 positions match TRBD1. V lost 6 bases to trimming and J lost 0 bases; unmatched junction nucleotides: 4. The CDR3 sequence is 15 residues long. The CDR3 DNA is TGTGCCAGCAGAGGTGGGACAGCGAACACCGGGGAGCTGTTTTTT. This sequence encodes CASRGGTANTGELFF.

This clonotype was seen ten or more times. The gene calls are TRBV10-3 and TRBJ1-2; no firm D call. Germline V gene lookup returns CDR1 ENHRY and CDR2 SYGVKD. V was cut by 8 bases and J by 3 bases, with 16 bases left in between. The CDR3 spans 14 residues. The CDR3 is CAIRNSTRDYGYTF. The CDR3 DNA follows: TGTGCCATCCGAAACTCCACGAGGGACTATGGCTACACCTTC.

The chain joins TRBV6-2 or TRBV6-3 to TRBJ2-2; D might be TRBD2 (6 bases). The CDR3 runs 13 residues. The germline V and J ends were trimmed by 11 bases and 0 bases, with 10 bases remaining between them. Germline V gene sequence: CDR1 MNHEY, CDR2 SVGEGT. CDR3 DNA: TGTGCCGGGCGGGACGCGAACACCGGGGAGCTGTTTTTT. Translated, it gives CAGRDANTGELFF.

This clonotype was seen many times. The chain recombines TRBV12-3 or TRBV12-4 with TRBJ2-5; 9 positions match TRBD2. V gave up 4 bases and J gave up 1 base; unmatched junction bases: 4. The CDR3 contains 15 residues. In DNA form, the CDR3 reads TGTGCCAGCAGTTATGGCGGGGGGGCCCAAGAGACCCAGTACTTC. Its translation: CASSYGGGAQETQYF.